What follows are 23 T cell receptor beta chains derived from one specimen sequenced in a study of OX40 agonist ivuxolimab in advanced cancers. The assay was immunoSEQ multiplex PCR, and TCRdb's table has in-frame clones only and misses some. The table shows about 62,000 clones, with 85% to 95% occurring only once. Sequencing used CD4+ or CD8+ T cells sorted from blood, obtained in a trial of the OX40 agonist ivuxolimab. The receptors here all came from an adult with an advanced solid tumor such as melanoma, head and neck, liver or kidney cancer.

The chain employs TRBV7-9 and TRBJ1-1; 8 bases line up with TRBD1. The CDR3 runs 17 residues. V shed 6 bases and J 5 bases; nucleotides not matched to a gene: 17. The germline CDR1 and CDR2 sequences are SEHNR and FQNEAQ (reference sequence). In DNA, the CDR3 is TGTGCCAGCAGTTTACCCAGACAGGGGAGGGGAAAGACTGAAGCTTTCTTT. It translates to CASSLPRQGRGKTEAFF.

V gene TRBV27 combines with J gene TRBJ2-1; the match to TRBD1 covers 11 bases. Germline V gene lookup returns CDR1 MNHEY and CDR2 SMNVEV (reference sequence). The CDR3 runs to 16 residues. V trimming: 5 bases; J trimming: 5 bases; junction bases outside the gene matches: 8. DNA for the CDR3: TGTGCCAGCAGTGCCAACCGGGACAGGGGGGACAATGAGCAGTTCTTC. This gives the protein CASSANRDRGDNEQFF.

The CDR3 loop is CATSTTLGGQGVGETQYF. The CDR3 DNA reads TGTGCCACCAGCACGACGCTGGGGGGCCAGGGAGTCGGAGAGACCCAGTACTTC. The gene calls are TRBV15 and TRBJ2-5; tentatively, D is TRBD1 or TRBD2 (6 bases each). The ends were cut back, 4 bases at V and 4 bases at J, with 25 bases in the middle. This CDR3 contains 18 residues. CDR1 is LNHNV, CDR2 YYDKDF, per germline (reference sequence).

The V gene is TRBV4-1, the J gene TRBJ1-1; D gene uncertain. This CDR3 region has 14 residues. The V end was cut by 7 bases, the J end by 4 bases, with 16 bases between. CDR1 is MGHRA and CDR2 is YSYEKL in the germline V gene. The CDR3 here is CASNPTGVPTEAFF. The CDR3 coding sequence is TGCGCCAGCAACCCAACCGGGGTCCCCACTGAAGCTTTCTTT.

The rearrangement uses TRBV29-1 and TRBJ2-1; D possibly corresponds to TRBD2 (6 bases). Germline V gene data show CDR1 as SQVTM and CDR2 as ANQGSEA. The CDR3 runs to 14 residues. V gave up 0 bases and J gave up 2 bases, with 8 bases separating them. In DNA form, the CDR3 reads TGCAGCGTTGAAGATCGGGGGACCTACAATGAGCAGTTCTTC. It specifies CSVEDRGTYNEQFF.

The gene calls are TRBV13 and TRBJ1-3, with D maybe TRBD1 (6 bases). This CDR3 has 17 amino acids. Germline CDR1 is PRHDT and CDR2 is FYEKMQ (reference sequence). Trimming removed 4 bases from V and 3 bases from J, with 19 bases in between. CDR3 in amino acids: CASSSPGGGVFGNTIYF. As DNA, the CDR3 is TGTGCCAGCAGCTCCCCTGGGGGCGGTGTATTTGGAAACACCATATATTTT.

This clone has a single count. The chain joins TRBV7-9 to TRBJ2-5, with 7 bases aligning to TRBD1. V was pared by 5 bases and J by 0 bases, with 9 bases of the junction left unmatched. Germline assignment: CDR1 SEHNR and CDR2 FQNEAQ (reference sequence). The CDR3 runs 16 residues. CDR3 region: CASSHPGTEDQETQYF. The CDR3, as DNA: TGTGCCAGCAGCCACCCCGGGACAGAGGACCAAGAGACCCAGTACTTC. Full variable domain (missing parts from reference TRBV7-9 and TRBJ2-5): DTGVSQNPRHKITKRGQNVTFRCDPISEHNRLYWYRQTLGQGPEFLTYFQNEAQLEKSRLLSDRFSAERPKGSFSTLEIQRTEQGDSAMYLCASSHPGTEDQETQYFGPGTRLLVL.

The chain employs TRBV11-3 and TRBJ2-2; unclear D gene. Trimming pared 5 bases from V and 1 base from J, leaving 14 bases between. There are 16 residues in the CDR3. Germline V gene lookup returns CDR1 SGHNT and CDR2 YENEEA. The CDR3 coding sequence is TGTGCCAGCAGCCCCCAAATGGCGGAGAACACCGGGGAGCTGTTTTTT. Translating it yields CASSPQMAENTGELFF.

The gene calls are TRBV27 and TRBJ2-7, with TRBD2 identical over 12 bases. V lost 7 bases, J lost 7 bases, and 11 bases stayed unmatched. This CDR3 contains 15 residues. Germline CDR1 and CDR2: MNHEY and SMNVEV (reference sequence). CDR3 residues: CASTEGLAGSSEQYF. For the CDR3, the DNA is TGTGCCAGCACCGAGGGACTAGCGGGTTCCAGTGAGCAGTACTTC.

The DNA for the CDR3 is TGTGCCGGATACGATAGCGGGAGGGCCCCAGAGACCCAGTACTTC. Translating gives CAGYDSGRAPETQYF. The chain carries TRBV30 and TRBJ2-5; 11 bases fit TRBD2. The CDR3 sequence is 15 residues long. CDR1 and CDR2 from the germline V gene are GTSNPN and SVGIG (reference sequence). The junction had 12 bases not matched to a gene; V was cut back by 8 bases and J by 4 bases.

The V call is TRBV27, the J call TRBJ2-3; 7 nucleotides agree with TRBD1. The CDR3 sequence is 15 residues long. Germline V gene lookup returns CDR1 MNHEY and CDR2 SMNVEV (reference sequence). The trim removed 7 bases at V and 2 bases at J, leaving 9 bases unmatched. The CDR3 loop reads CASTPYGTATDTQYF. The DNA for the CDR3 is TGTGCCAGCACCCCCTATGGGACAGCCACAGATACGCAGTATTTT.

This rearrangement joins TRBV30 to TRBJ1-1; D ambiguous. This CDR3 is built from 13 residues. V was clipped by 4 bases and J by 3 bases, with 12 bases between them. The germline V gene has CDR1 GTSNPN and CDR2 SVGIG (reference sequence). The CDR3: CAWNSERYTEAFF. CDR3 nucleotides: TGTGCCTGGAACTCAGAAAGATACACTGAAGCTTTCTTT.

The gene calls are TRBV10-3 and TRBJ2-7; 8 bases agree with TRBD1. Per germline, CDR1 ENHRY and CDR2 SYGVKD. The ends lost 4 bases at V and 1 base at J; junction bases unmatched: 9. The CDR3 covers 16 residues. CDR3: CAISGRPDRESYEQYF. The CDR3 DNA sequence: TGTGCCATCAGTGGGCGACCGGACAGGGAATCCTACGAGCAGTACTTC.

The V and J genes are TRBV5-4 and TRBJ1-2, with D uncertain. The V and J ends lost 2 bases and 4 bases respectively, with 9 bases between them. The CDR3 contains 13 residues. Germline V gives CDR1 SGHNT, CDR2 YYREEE (reference sequence). In DNA, the CDR3 is TGTGCCAGCAGCTTCGCCGGGCTCTATGGCTACACCTTC. As protein: CASSFAGLYGYTF.

The gene calls are TRBV4-1 and TRBJ2-1, with D possibly being TRBD1 (7 bases). The CDR3 sequence is 16 residues long. Trimming stripped 2 bases from V and 6 bases from J, with 17 bases between. Germline values: CDR1 MGHRA, CDR2 YSYEKL. The DNA for the CDR3 is TGCGCCAGCAGCCAATTATACCCCCAGGGGGGCAATGAGCAGTTCTTC. The encoded protein is CASSQLYPQGGNEQFF.

The chain links TRBV19 to TRBJ2-1, with 7 bases identical to TRBD2. V lost 6 bases, J lost 0 bases, and 5 bases stayed unmatched. Germline loops: CDR1 LNHDA, CDR2 SQIVND (reference sequence). There are 15 residues in the CDR3. The CDR3 DNA sequence: TGTGCCAGTAGGGTCGGGGGGAGCTCCTACAATGAGCAGTTCTTC. It yields the protein CASRVGGSSYNEQFF.

The chain uses TRBV4-1 and TRBJ1-2; possible D gene TRBD1, 5 bases. V dropped 4 bases and J dropped 2 bases, with 17 bases sitting between them. The CDR3 totals 16 residues. Germline V gene sequence: CDR1 MGHRA, CDR2 YSYEKL. CDR3 region: CASSRQATAQNYGYTF. The CDR3 region has the DNA TGCGCCAGCAGCCGCCAAGCGACAGCGCAGAACTATGGCTACACCTTC.

V and J are TRBV5-4 and TRBJ1-2; TRBD1 matches at 7 bases. CDR1 is SGHNT, CDR2 YYREEE, per germline (reference sequence). The CDR3 totals 15 residues. Losses at the gene ends were 0 bases for V and 4 bases for J; bases not matched to a gene: 6. CDR3 sequence (DNA): TGTGCCAGCAGCTTGGGCCAGGGGGTCTTCTATGGCTACACCTTC. Encoded protein: CASSLGQGVFYGYTF.

The CDR3 loop is CASSQEDPGNYGYTF. In DNA form, the CDR3 reads TGCGCCAGCAGCCAAGAAGATCCAGGGAACTATGGCTACACCTTC. The J gene is TRBJ1-2, the V gene TRBV4-3; D is perhaps TRBD1 (5 bases). Deletions cut 0 bases from V and 2 bases from J, with 10 bases between. The CDR3 is 15 amino acids. CDR1 is LGHNA, CDR2 YSLEER, per germline.

The J gene is TRBJ2-1, the V gene TRBV19; D is perhaps TRBD2 (6 bases). The CDR3 is 13 residues long. Germline values: CDR1 LNHDA, CDR2 SQIVND (reference sequence). V shed 3 bases and J shed 7 bases, with 10 bases lying between them. This CDR3 reads CASSMGLTNEQFF. CDR3 coding DNA: TGTGCCAGTAGTATGGGACTGACTAATGAGCAGTTCTTC.

This chain uses TRBV11-2 with TRBJ1-2; D may be TRBD1 (5 bases). Trimming took off 0 bases at V and 6 bases at J, with 23 bases between the two ends. The CDR3 sequence is 18 residues long. CDR1 and CDR2 (germline): SGHAT, FQNNGV. The CDR3: CASSLDKQGRWGLHGYTF. CDR3 coding DNA: TGTGCCAGCAGCTTAGATAAGCAGGGACGATGGGGTCTACATGGCTACACCTTC. Drawing the rest from reference TRBV11-2 and TRBJ1-2, the complete variable domain is EAGVAQSPRYKIIEKRQSVAFWCNPISGHATLYWYQQILGQGPKLLIQFQNNGVVDDSQLPKDRFSAERLKGVDSTLKIQPAKLEDSAVYLCASSLDKQGRWGLHGYTFGSGTRLTVV.

This clone was seen only a few times. The CDR3 here is CASSYEGQDQSPLHF. The CDR3 DNA reads as TGTGCCAGCAGTTACGAAGGACAGGACCAATCACCCCTCCACTTT. The V gene is TRBV6-6, the J gene TRBJ1-6; 7 nucleotides match TRBD1. Germline V gives CDR1 MNHNY, CDR2 SVGAGI (reference sequence). The V segment lost 2 bases and the J segment 10 bases; nucleotides outside the gene matches: 8. The CDR3 has 15 amino acids.

The chain recombines TRBV7-6 with TRBJ1-3, with TRBD1 matching 9 bases. CDR3 length: 16 residues. CDR1 is SGHVS and CDR2 is FNYEAQ in the germline V gene. The ends lost 3 bases at V and 0 bases at J; junction bases unmatched: 3. CDR3 amino acids: CASSFGTGHSGNTIYF. DNA for the CDR3: TGTGCCAGCAGCTTTGGGACAGGGCACTCTGGAAACACCATATATTTT.